This entry features one T cell receptor beta chain sequence. Antigen: not known. V gave up 5 bases and J gave up 8 bases, with 6 bases separating them. The CDR3 sequence is 10 residues long. Germline lookup yields CDR1 SNHLY and CDR2 FYNNEI. This sample stems from a study of T-cell reconstitution after alpha-beta-depleted transplantation in children. General observations from the study: Among T cells one year after transplant, newly produced cells accounted for most counts and diversity.

The TCRbeta library incorporated unique molecular identifiers. Each CDR3 protein gets one entry after TCRdb re-called the PCR reads with MiXCR. The sample includes 75,000 to 80,000 distinct CDR3 sequences, 15% to 20% of them seen just once. V is TRBV2 and J is TRBJ1-1; D remains ambiguous. This TCR was sampled from a male patient aged 2 to 9 who had a stem cell transplant for acute lymphoblastic leukemia, so the T cells may come from the graft donor. The starting material was PBMCs, mostly from graft donor cells, obtained 360 days after TCRalphabeta/CD19-depleted stem cell transplant. CDR3 region: CASSKQEAFF. The CDR3 DNA reads as TGTGCCAGCAGTAAACAAGAAGCTTTCTTT.